This TCR beta chain stems from a study of cytomegalovirus exposure and HLA in healthy donors. Study-level results: A later analysis showed that HLA-associated TCR beta chains had undergone more clonal expansion than equally common others. Presence/absence analyses assumed roughly uniform sequencing depth across donors. Another analysis was done later, and it associated around 15,000 TCR beta sequences with HLA alleles at 0.05 false discovery rate.

Remarks on this clone: The antigen is unknown.

The PCR ran on 60 Vbeta and 13 Jbeta primers. Libraries were prepared by immunoSEQ multiplex PCR; TCRdb keeps only in-frame clonotypes and omits some of them. The profile shows about 82,000 clones, roughly 80% of them singletons. CDR3 size: 14 residues. Trimming took off 3 bases at V and 7 bases at J, with 16 bases between the two ends. Germline CDR1 reads SGHTA; CDR2 reads FQGNSA. The material sequenced was PBMCs. The TCR comes from a woman in her fifties or sixties in good health and CMV-seropositive. This chain joins TRBV7-2 and TRBJ2-7; D remains unclear. The CDR3 sequence: CASSFGLNVPEQYF. The CDR3 coding sequence is TGTGCCAGCAGCTTTGGGCTGAATGTACCTGAGCAGTACTTC.